One and the same sample provided the 23 T cell receptor beta chains below, sequenced in a study of shared clonotypes between healthy human individuals. TCRdb's copy holds only in-frame clones and misses some; the assay was immunoSEQ multiplex PCR. The table lists a few million clones, 80% to 95% of them singletons, with around 0.35% in the top ten. Sequencing input: naive CD4+ T cells from PBMCs. The sample's subset: CD45RA+ positively selected. The origin of the receptors is a man between 18 and 35 years old in good health. Some clones in this sample may be carry-over from other donors' samples.

The V and J genes are TRBV7-8 and TRBJ1-2; TRBD1 agrees at 7 bases. CDR1 is SGHVS, CDR2 FQNEAQ, per germline. V lost 0 bases, J lost 4 bases, and 14 bases stayed unmatched. This CDR3 has 18 residues. Here the CDR3 DNA reads TGTGCCAGCAGCTTAGCCGGTCCGGGGAGGGGGCGCATCTATGGCTACACCTTC. It codes for CASSLAGPGRGRIYGYTF.

The chain has TRBV28 and TRBJ1-1; D remains unclear. CDR3 length: 14 amino acids. Germline CDR1 reads MDHEN; CDR2 reads SYDVKM. Trimming shortened V by 8 bases and J by 4 bases, and 17 bases separated the two germline ends. The CDR3 protein is CASLSRTRGTEAFF. Written as DNA, the CDR3 is TGTGCCAGCCTCTCGCGGACCCGGGGCACTGAAGCTTTCTTT.

V is TRBV9 and J is TRBJ2-1; no reliable D call. Germline assignment: CDR1 SGDLS and CDR2 YYNGEE. V gave up 4 bases and J gave up 0 bases, with 11 bases separating them. The CDR3 is 15 residues long. The CDR3 region is CASSPIASSYNEQFF. The CDR3 DNA reads TGTGCCAGCAGCCCCATAGCCAGCTCCTACAATGAGCAGTTCTTC. Based on the CDR3 plus reference TRBV9 and TRBJ2-1, the full variable domain is DSGVTQTPKHLITATGQRVTLRCSPRSGDLSVYWYQQSLDQGLQFLIQYYNGEERAKGNILERFSAQQFPDLHSELNLSSLELGDSALYFCASSPIASSYNEQFFGPGTRLTVL.

The V gene is TRBV5-1, the J gene TRBJ2-4; 10 positions agree with TRBD2. The CDR3 covers 17 residues. Trimming removed 5 bases from V and 9 bases from J; junction bases left unmatched: 17. Germline V gene lookup returns CDR1 SGHRS and CDR2 YFSETQ. CDR3 residues: CASSDSVLAGGGGIQYF. The CDR3, as DNA: TGCGCCAGCAGTGACTCCGTATTAGCGGGAGGTGGGGGCATTCAGTACTTC.

This chain links TRBV5-6 with TRBJ1-2, with 9 bases lining up with TRBD1. Looked up from germline, CDR1 is SGHDT and CDR2 is YYEEEE. The V segment lost 2 bases and the J segment 8 bases; nucleotides outside the gene matches: 4. This CDR3 has 13 amino acids. CDR3 nucleotides: TGTGCCAGCAGCTTACAGGGGGCAGTCGGCTACACCTTC. This codes for CASSLQGAVGYTF.

The V call is TRBV11-2, the J call TRBJ2-2, with D possibly being TRBD2 (5 bases). CDR3 length equals 14 residues. Trimming removed 1 base from V and 6 bases from J, with 9 bases in between. From germline, CDR1 is SGHAT and CDR2 FQNNGV. The CDR3 loop is CASSLALGAGELFF. CDR3 bases: TGTGCCAGCAGCTTAGCTTTGGGAGCCGGGGAGCTGTTTTTT. Combining the CDR3 with reference TRBV11-2 and TRBJ2-2 gives the whole variable domain EAGVAQSPRYKIIEKRQSVAFWCNPISGHATLYWYQQILGQGPKLLIQFQNNGVVDDSQLPKDRFSAERLKGVDSTLKIQPAKLEDSAVYLCASSLALGAGELFFGEGSRLTVL.

The chain links TRBV30 to TRBJ2-3, with 15 bases that match TRBD2. This CDR3 spans 16 amino acids. Germline CDR1 is GTSNPN and CDR2 is SVGIG (reference sequence). V was pared by 3 bases and J by 6 bases, with 7 bases of the junction left unmatched. Here the CDR3 DNA reads TGTGCCTGGAGCCTCGGACTAGCGGGAGGGCCGGATACGCAGTATTTT. It encodes CAWSLGLAGGPDTQYF.

The sample holds one count of this clone. A read error may produce the germline difference seen at one junction end. This same CDR3 is encoded by further DNA sequences in the sample. The chain has TRBV7-8 and TRBJ1-2; D is ambiguous. The CDR3 runs to 12 residues. Germline CDR1 is SGHVS and CDR2 is FQNEAQ. As DNA, the CDR3 is TGTGCCAGCAGCGGGAGAGGCTATGGTTACACCTTC. The encoded protein is CASSGRGYGYTF.

This sequence joins TRBV14 and TRBJ2-5; 14 positions match TRBD2. This CDR3 is built from 16 residues. V trimming: 2 bases; J trimming: 5 bases; junction bases outside the gene matches: 4. CDR1 and CDR2 (germline): SGHDN, FVKESK. CDR3 in DNA: TGTGCCAGCAGCCAATGGACTAGCGGGAGGATCGAGACCCAGTACTTC. Translated: CASSQWTSGRIETQYF.

This clone was found once. The rearrangement joins TRBV28 to TRBJ1-5; D may be TRBD1 (6 bases). The V gene lost 2 bases and the J gene lost 9 bases, with 17 bases spanning the gap. Germline-derived CDR1 and CDR2 are MDHEN and SYDVKM. CDR3 length equals 15 residues. CDR3 amino acids: CASSLRQVHYAPQHF. The CDR3 coding sequence is TGTGCCAGCAGTTTAAGACAGGTTCACTACGCGCCCCAGCATTTT.

This chain uses TRBV9 with TRBJ2-2; 10 bases align to TRBD2. The CDR3 is 17 residues long. CDR1 and CDR2 (germline): SGDLS, YYNGEE. J was trimmed by 7 bases and V by 0 bases; bases with no gene match: 9. CDR3 loop: CASSVVGLAGDSGELFF. The CDR3 nucleotides are TGTGCCAGCAGCGTAGTGGGGCTAGCGGGAGACAGCGGGGAGCTGTTTTTT.

The chain carries TRBV7-8 and TRBJ1-5; 7 bases map to TRBD1. The CDR3 loop spans 15 amino acids. Trimming took 5 bases from V and 6 from J; bases not matched to a gene: 10. In germline, CDR1 is SGHVS, CDR2 FQNEAQ. The CDR3 spells CASSTTDRAGQPQHF. CDR3 sequence (DNA): TGTGCCAGCAGCACAACAGACAGGGCAGGTCAGCCCCAGCATTTT. The whole variable domain, filled in from reference TRBV7-8 and TRBJ1-5, reads GAGVSQSPRYKVAKRGQDVALRCDPISGHVSLFWYQQALGQGPEFLTYFQNEAQLDKSGLPSDRFFAERPEGSVSTLKIQRTQQEDSAVYLCASSTTDRAGQPQHFGDGTRLSIL.

This clone was counted once. This may arise from a read error, as a much more abundant clone is one base away. The same CDR3 also results from other DNA sequences found in this sample. V is TRBV5-6 and J is TRBJ2-3; D gene unclear. V was clipped by 0 bases and J by 0 bases, with 5 bases between them. Germline CDR1 is SGHDT and CDR2 is YYEEEE. CDR3 length equals 14 residues. Written as DNA, the CDR3 is TGTGCCAGCAGCTTGGATCCTAGCACAGATACGCAGTATTTT. It translates to CASSLDPSTDTQYF.

This rearrangement joins TRBV28 to TRBJ2-1; 11 nucleotides line up with TRBD2. The CDR3 length is 15 residues. In germline, CDR1 is MDHEN, CDR2 SYDVKM. The ends lost 7 bases at V and 7 bases at J; junction bases unmatched: 9. CDR3 bases: TGTGCCAGCAAGGTCGATAGCGGGAGGGCTAATGAGCAGTTCTTC. It codes for CASKVDSGRANEQFF.

The chain employs TRBV6-1 and TRBJ2-2, with a tentative D call TRBD2 (6 bases). CDR3 length equals 17 residues. CDR1 is MNHNS and CDR2 is SASEGT in the germline V gene. The ends were cut back, 1 base at V and 4 bases at J, with 16 bases in the middle. The CDR3, as DNA: TGTGCCAGCAGTGAAGGGCTAGCGTCCGATGGCACCGGGGAGCTGTTTTTT. Protein: CASSEGLASDGTGELFF.

The V gene is TRBV19, the J gene TRBJ2-5; 8 bases are shared with TRBD2. The CDR3 is 16 residues long. J lost 0 bases, V lost 3 bases, and 6 bases had no gene match. In germline, CDR1 is LNHDA, CDR2 SQIVND (reference sequence). The CDR3 region has the DNA TGTGCCAGTAGTATCCGGTGGGGACTAGACCAAGAGACCCAGTACTTC. Translation: CASSIRWGLDQETQYF.

Worth noting for this clone: The sample holds other DNA sequences that translate to the same CDR3. This sequence joins TRBV5-1 and TRBJ2-1; D is undetermined. Trimming removed 1 base at V and 5 bases at J, with 7 bases between. CDR1 and CDR2 from the germline V gene are SGHRS and YFSETQ. The CDR3 runs to 13 residues. CDR3 sequence: CASSLRANNEQFF. In DNA form, the CDR3 reads TGCGCCAGCAGCTTGAGGGCAAACAATGAGCAGTTCTTC.

In this sample, this clone turned up a few times. The chain is built from TRBV30 and TRBJ1-5, with D hard to call. V lost 6 bases, J lost 6 bases, and 15 bases lay in between. Germline-derived CDR1 and CDR2 are GTSNPN and SVGIG (reference sequence). The CDR3 consists of 13 residues. This CDR3 is CACSEEWGQPQHF. CDR3 DNA sequence: TGTGCCTGTTCAGAGGAGTGGGGTCAGCCCCAGCATTTT.

This clone was detected only once. The V and J genes are TRBV6-1 and TRBJ2-7, with D possibly matching TRBD1 (5 bases). This CDR3 has 13 amino acids. V was clipped by 5 bases and J by 3 bases, with 11 bases between them. Looked up from germline, CDR1 is MNHNS and CDR2 is SASEGT. The CDR3 DNA reads TGTGCCAGCAGTAGGGGCACGTACTACGAGCAGTACTTC. Protein product: CASSRGTYYEQYF.

J is TRBJ1-3 and V is TRBV6-5, with D hard to call. This CDR3 is built from 15 residues. Trimming removed 5 bases from V and 4 bases from J, with 15 bases in between. The germline gives CDR1 MNHEY, CDR2 SVGAGI. CDR3 sequence reads: CASSLSGFGGNTIYF. In nucleotides, the CDR3 is TGTGCCAGCAGTCTCTCGGGGTTTGGCGGAAACACCATATATTTT.

CDR3 bases: TGTGCCAGCAGGGGGGACACAGATACGCAGTATTTT. This translates into CASRGDTDTQYF. This rearrangement joins TRBV6-5 to TRBJ2-3; D is perhaps TRBD1 or TRBD2 (5 bases each). Germline CDR1 reads MNHEY; CDR2 reads SVGAGI. The V end lost 6 bases, the J end lost 2 bases, and 6 bases lay between the germline ends. The CDR3 consists of 12 residues.

The table lists this clone with a count of one. The rearrangement joins TRBV28 to TRBJ2-2; tentatively, D is TRBD1 (5 bases). Germline CDR1 is MDHEN and CDR2 is SYDVKM. The CDR3 covers 17 residues. Trimming cost V 6 bases and J 0 bases, with 17 bases left between them. Here the CDR3 DNA reads TGTGCCAGCAGCCGAAGCCCAGGGCTACCGAACACCGGGGAGCTGTTTTTT. Amino acids: CASSRSPGLPNTGELFF.

Concerning this clone: The same CDR3 is also encoded by other DNA sequences in this sample. The rearrangement joins TRBV4-2 to TRBJ2-1; D tentatively fits TRBD1 or TRBD2 (5 bases each). Germline V CDR1 and CDR2: LGHNA, YNFKEQ. This CDR3 is 16 amino acids long. V dropped 0 bases and J dropped 3 bases, with 12 bases sitting between them. CDR3 sequence: CASSQDGTGSYNEQFF. The CDR3 DNA reads TGTGCCAGCAGCCAAGATGGGACGGGAAGCTACAATGAGCAGTTCTTC.